These 17 T cell receptor beta chains originate from one sample sequenced in a study of regulatory T cells in long-lasting Graves disease. Arm-PCR of CDR3 regions and iRepertoire HTBI primers were used to build TCR beta libraries. TCRdb fed the multiplex PCR reads into MiXCR, producing one record per CDR3 protein. The sample consists of 700,000 or so distinct CDR3 sequences, about 32% of them appearing once. Time point specified: persistent/refractory GD, antithyroid drugs over 5 years with positive TRAb. Extracted PBMC RNA gave rise to the TCR library. This sample comprised peripheral blood mononuclear cells (PBMCs), obtained when the disease was refractory, from a patient treated with antithyroid drugs. The source of these receptors is a female donor with Graves disease.

The chain carries TRBV28 and TRBJ1-2; D is ambiguous. The CDR3 contains 11 residues. V shed 5 bases and J shed 8 bases, with 9 bases lying between them. Germline CDR1 reads MDHEN; CDR2 reads SYDVKM. CDR3: CASSPPPGYTF. CDR3 coding DNA: TGTGCCAGCAGTCCCCCCCCCGGCTACACCTTC.

This clonotype was counted only a few times. This chain joins TRBV20-1 and TRBJ1-2; 8 bases agree with TRBD1. Germline lookup yields CDR1 DFQATT and CDR2 SNEGSKA (reference sequence). V gave up 3 bases and J gave up 6 bases; unmatched junction bases: 3. The CDR3 is 12 amino acids. DNA of the CDR3: TGCAGTGCTAGGGAGACAGGGGATGGCTACACCTTC. Translating gives CSARETGDGYTF.

The chain recombines TRBV19 with TRBJ2-7, with unresolved D. The V and J ends lost 3 bases and 3 bases respectively, with 12 bases between them. CDR3 length: 14 residues. Germline CDR1 is LNHDA and CDR2 is SQIVND (reference sequence). Here the CDR3 reads CASSIGPIIYEQYF. Written as DNA, the CDR3 is TGTGCCAGTAGTATTGGACCGATAATCTACGAGCAGTACTTC.

This clonotype was observed a few times. The chain carries TRBV12-3 or TRBV12-4 and TRBJ2-2, with a tentative D call TRBD1 (6 bases). V was trimmed by 5 bases and J by 3 bases, leaving 10 bases between them. The CDR3 runs to 14 residues. DNA of the CDR3: TGTGCCAGCAGTGCTGGGACACACACCGGGGAGCTGTTTTTT. It specifies CASSAGTHTGELFF.

This clonotype was picked up a small number of times. The rearrangement links TRBV19 to TRBJ1-5, with D hard to call. Per the germline V gene, CDR1 is LNHDA and CDR2 is SQIVND (reference sequence). The germline V and J ends were trimmed by 8 bases and 2 bases, with 22 bases remaining between them. This CDR3 spans 17 amino acids. The CDR3 region has the DNA TGTGCCAGTGATGGGTACCCTCAATCAATCGGCAATCAGCCCCAGCATTTT. It encodes CASDGYPQSIGNQPQHF.

The gene calls are TRBV7-3 and TRBJ2-3; 7 bases align to TRBD2. Germline CDR1 and CDR2: SGHTA and FQGTGA. Trimming cost V 2 bases and J 4 bases; bases outside gene matches: 6. The length of the CDR3 is 15 residues. CDR3 bases: TGTGCCAGCAGCTTATTGGGCGGGAGTCCAGATACGCAGTATTTT. Its protein product is CASSLLGGSPDTQYF.

This chain uses TRBV19 with TRBJ1-5, with TRBD1 as a possible D gene (5 bases). CDR1 LNHDA and CDR2 SQIVND come from the germline V gene (reference sequence). CDR3 length equals 14 residues. The V and J ends lost 3 bases and 6 bases respectively, with 12 bases between them. This CDR3 is CASSILGLGQPQHF. The CDR3 region has the DNA TGTGCCAGTAGTATTCTGGGGCTTGGTCAGCCCCAGCATTTT.

This clonotype has just a few counts. The V and J genes are TRBV20-1 and TRBJ1-1, with TRBD1 matching 7 bases. The V segment lost 0 bases and the J segment 3 bases; nucleotides outside the gene matches: 10. Germline V gene sequence: CDR1 DFQATT, CDR2 SNEGSKA (reference sequence). The CDR3 extends over 16 amino acids. This CDR3 is CSARDPTGALYTEAFF. CDR3 coding DNA: TGCAGTGCTAGAGATCCCACAGGGGCGTTGTACACTGAAGCTTTCTTT.

This clonotype was counted between two and nine times. The chain recombines TRBV5-1 with TRBJ1-6, with 7 bases that match TRBD1. Germline V gives CDR1 SGHRS, CDR2 YFSETQ. CDR3 length equals 17 residues. With V trimmed by 1 base and J by 5 bases, 9 bases remained unmatched. The CDR3 DNA follows: TGCGCCAGCAGCTTGAAGCGGACAGGCGGTAATAATTCACCCCTCCACTTT. This gives the protein CASSLKRTGGNNSPLHF.

The V call is TRBV19, the J call TRBJ1-5; D uncertain. The germline V gene has CDR1 LNHDA and CDR2 SQIVND (reference sequence). V lost 8 bases and J 4 bases, leaving 12 bases between the germline ends. The CDR3 spans 13 residues. CDR3 in amino acids: CASCQTLNQPQHF. The CDR3 nucleotides read TGTGCCAGTTGTCAAACCCTAAATCAGCCCCAGCATTTT.

CDR3 sequence reads: CASSIPGSEAFF. CDR3 DNA sequence: TGTGCCAGTAGTATCCCCGGATCTGAAGCTTTCTTT. V gene TRBV19 combines with J gene TRBJ1-1; D ambiguous. V was trimmed by 3 bases and J by 6 bases, leaving 8 bases between them. The germline gives CDR1 LNHDA, CDR2 SQIVND (reference sequence). This CDR3 contains 12 residues.

V usage is TRBV4-1 and J usage is TRBJ1-4; D not resolved. Germline V gene data show CDR1 as MGHRA and CDR2 as YSYEKL. The CDR3 has 17 residues. The V end was cut by 3 bases, the J end by 0 bases, with 14 bases between. The chain's CDR3 is CASSHPTEGTTNEKLFF. The CDR3 DNA is TGCGCCAGCAGCCATCCTACTGAAGGGACAACTAATGAAAAACTGTTTTTT.

This clonotype was observed many times. CDR3 DNA sequence: TGTGCCAGCAGCCAAGGGGGCGCCGAGCAGTACTTC. Translating gives CASSQGGAEQYF. The chain employs TRBV7-9 and TRBJ2-7, with 7 bases fitting TRBD1. The CDR3 sequence is 12 residues long. After removal of 5 bases from V and 6 bases from J, the junction contained 4 bases not matched to a gene. The germline V gene has CDR1 SEHNR and CDR2 FQNEAQ (reference sequence). The full variable domain, rest sourced from reference TRBV7-9 and TRBJ2-7, is DTGVSQNPRHKITKRGQNVTFRCDPISEHNRLYWYRQTLGQGPEFLTYFQNEAQLEKSRLLSDRFSAERPKGSFSTLEIQRTEQGDSAMYLCASSQGGAEQYFGPGTRLTVT.

This clonotype was observed once. This rearrangement joins TRBV5-1 to TRBJ2-7, with a tentative D call TRBD2 (5 bases). The germline CDR1 and CDR2 sequences are SGHRS and YFSETQ. V gave up 1 base and J gave up 6 bases, with 14 bases separating them. This CDR3 spans 14 amino acids. The DNA for the CDR3 is TGCGCCAGCAGCTTGACGGGGTCGAAGGGCGAGCAGTACTTC. Translation gives CASSLTGSKGEQYF. Complete variable domain (other parts from reference TRBV5-1 and TRBJ2-7): KAGVTQTPRYLIKTRGQQVTLSCSPISGHRSVSWYQQTPGQGLQFLFEYFSETQRNKGNFPGRFSGRQFSNSRSEMNVSTLELGDSALYLCASSLTGSKGEQYFGPGTRLTVT.

There are many counts of this clonotype. The chain recombines TRBV7-2 with TRBJ1-5; TRBD1 aligns across 7 bases. The CDR3 is made up of 15 amino acids. V shed 5 bases and J 1 base; nucleotides not matched to a gene: 5. Germline lookup yields CDR1 SGHTA and CDR2 FQGNSA. The CDR3 protein is CASSPTGTSNQPQHF. CDR3 bases: TGTGCCAGCAGCCCGACAGGGACGAGCAATCAGCCCCAGCATTTT.

This CDR3 is CASSPGFIDRNYGYTF. The CDR3 DNA is TGTGCCAGCTCACCCGGCTTTATAGACAGAAACTATGGCTACACCTTC. The genes are TRBV18 and TRBJ1-2; D possibly corresponds to TRBD1 (5 bases). The ends were cut back, 3 bases at V and 2 bases at J, with 16 bases in the middle. This CDR3 contains 16 residues. Germline V gene data show CDR1 as KGHSH and CDR2 as LQKENI.

The gene calls are TRBV2 and TRBJ1-5, with TRBD1 matching 11 bases. This CDR3 comprises 15 residues. Germline CDR1 SNHLY, CDR2 FYNNEI. With V trimmed by 6 bases and J by 2 bases, 3 bases remained unmatched. CDR3 sequence: CASRMDRGRNQPQHF. DNA for the CDR3: TGTGCCAGCAGGATGGACAGGGGGCGCAATCAGCCCCAGCATTTT.